This paragraph covers one T cell receptor (beta chain) sequence. The antigen remains undetermined. TCRdb reprocessed the 5' RACE reads and reports one entry per CDR3 protein, with no DNA. This sample contains nearly 450,000 distinct CDR3 sequences. These data originate in a study of monozygotic twins with inflammatory bowel disease. The study, taken as a whole, reports: Repertoire similarity did not separate concordant from discordant twins, possibly from limited power.

The total RNA came straight from whole blood, and T cells were not sorted beforehand. This CDR3 has 14 amino acids. Per germline, CDR1 MDHEN and CDR2 SYDVKM. Sequencing used blood. This receptor was obtained from a human donor with ulcerative colitis or Crohn's disease, or a healthy co-twin of an affected twin (not recorded which). The chain recombines TRBV28 with TRBJ2-7; there is no DNA to check the TCRdb D call of TRBD2. The CDR3 protein is CASNPGTKAYEQYF.